This TCR beta chain was retrieved from a study of identical twins. Unique molecular identifiers were present on cDNA, and template switching added a universal primer site. TCRdb re-analysed the 5' RACE reads in MiXCR, keeping a single row per CDR3 protein. The sample lists some 790,000 distinct CDR3 sequences; 15% to 20% were seen once. The germline V gene has CDR1 MGHRA and CDR2 YSYEKL. V shed 3 bases and J 6 bases; nucleotides not matched to a gene: 8. This CDR3 comprises 14 residues. The sample was also reused in another study, on T cells expressing NK-cell markers. That work contributes: Seven sequenced donors out of eight were HCMV-seropositive, one seronegative.

The sequence was collected from a woman younger than 35 in good health. This chain links TRBV4-1 with TRBJ2-7, with 7 bases identical to TRBD1. The specimen was PBMCs. CDR3 in amino acids: CASSQSPTGIEQYF. The CDR3 DNA follows: TGCGCCAGCAGCCAGAGCCCGACAGGGATCGAGCAGTACTTC.